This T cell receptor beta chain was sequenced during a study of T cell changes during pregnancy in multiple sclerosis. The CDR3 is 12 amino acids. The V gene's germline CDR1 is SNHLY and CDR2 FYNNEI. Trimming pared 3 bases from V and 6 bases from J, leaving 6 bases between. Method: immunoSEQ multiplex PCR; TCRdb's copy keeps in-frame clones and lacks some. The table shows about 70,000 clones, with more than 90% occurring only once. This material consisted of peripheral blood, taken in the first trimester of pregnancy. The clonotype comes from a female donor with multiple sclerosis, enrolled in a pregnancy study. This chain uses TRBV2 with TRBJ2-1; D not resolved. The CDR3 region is CASSDTANEQFF. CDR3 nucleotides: TGTGCCAGCAGTGATACAGCCAATGAGCAGTTCTTC.